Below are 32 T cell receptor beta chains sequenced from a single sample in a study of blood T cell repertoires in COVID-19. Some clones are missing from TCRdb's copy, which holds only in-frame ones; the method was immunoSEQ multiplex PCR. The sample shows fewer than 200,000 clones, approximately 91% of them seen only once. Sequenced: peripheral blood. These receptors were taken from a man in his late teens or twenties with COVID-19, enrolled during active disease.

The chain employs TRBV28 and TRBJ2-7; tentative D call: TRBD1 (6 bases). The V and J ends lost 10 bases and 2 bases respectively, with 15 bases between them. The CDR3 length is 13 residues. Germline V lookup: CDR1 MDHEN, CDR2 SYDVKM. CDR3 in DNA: TGTGCCATCGCCGGGACACAAACCTACGAGCAGTACTTC. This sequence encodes CAIAGTQTYEQYF.

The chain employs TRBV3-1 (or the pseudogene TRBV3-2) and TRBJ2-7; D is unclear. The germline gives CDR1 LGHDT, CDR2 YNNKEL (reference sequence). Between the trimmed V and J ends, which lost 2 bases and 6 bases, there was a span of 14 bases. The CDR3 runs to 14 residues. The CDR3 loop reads CASSQTFPSAEQYF. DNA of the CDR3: TGTGCCAGCAGCCAAACGTTTCCCAGCGCCGAGCAGTACTTC.

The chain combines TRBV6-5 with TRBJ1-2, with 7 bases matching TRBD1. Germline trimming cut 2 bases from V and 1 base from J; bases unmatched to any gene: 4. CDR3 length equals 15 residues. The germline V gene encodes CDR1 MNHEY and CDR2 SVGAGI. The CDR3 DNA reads TGTGCCAGCAGTTACAGGGGGCAGAGTAACTATGGCTACACCTTC. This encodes CASSYRGQSNYGYTF.

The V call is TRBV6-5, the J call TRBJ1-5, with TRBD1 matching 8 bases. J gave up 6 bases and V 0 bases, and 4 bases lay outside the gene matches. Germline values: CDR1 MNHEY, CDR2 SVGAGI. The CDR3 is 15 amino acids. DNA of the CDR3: TGTGCCAGCAGTTACTCTACAGGGGGGGGTCAGCCCCAGCATTTT. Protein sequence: CASSYSTGGGQPQHF.

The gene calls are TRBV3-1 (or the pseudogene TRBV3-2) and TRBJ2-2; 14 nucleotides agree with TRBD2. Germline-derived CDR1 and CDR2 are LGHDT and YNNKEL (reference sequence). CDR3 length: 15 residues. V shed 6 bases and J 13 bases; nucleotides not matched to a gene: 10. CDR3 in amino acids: CASRRGTSGGLGLFF. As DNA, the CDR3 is TGTGCCAGCAGAAGAGGGACTAGCGGGGGCCTGGGGCTGTTTTTT.

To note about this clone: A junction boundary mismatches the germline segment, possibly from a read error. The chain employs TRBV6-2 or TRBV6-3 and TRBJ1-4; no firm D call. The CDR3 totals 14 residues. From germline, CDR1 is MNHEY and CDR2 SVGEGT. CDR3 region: CASSYLASEEKLLF. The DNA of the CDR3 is TGTGCCAGCAGTTACTTGGCCAGCGAGGAAAAACTGCTTTTT.

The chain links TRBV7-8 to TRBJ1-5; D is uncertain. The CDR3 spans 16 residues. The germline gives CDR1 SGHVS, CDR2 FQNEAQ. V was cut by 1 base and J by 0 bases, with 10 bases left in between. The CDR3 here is CASSLEAGYSNQPQHF. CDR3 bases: TGTGCCAGCAGCTTAGAAGCAGGCTATAGCAATCAGCCCCAGCATTTT.

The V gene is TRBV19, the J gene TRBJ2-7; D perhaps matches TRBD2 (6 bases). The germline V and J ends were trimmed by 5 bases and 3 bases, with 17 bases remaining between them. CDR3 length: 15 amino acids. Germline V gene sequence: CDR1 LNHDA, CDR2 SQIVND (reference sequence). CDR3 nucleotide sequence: TGTGCCAGTAGTCCACTGGGACTCACTAACTACGAGCAGTACTTC. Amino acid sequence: CASSPLGLTNYEQYF.

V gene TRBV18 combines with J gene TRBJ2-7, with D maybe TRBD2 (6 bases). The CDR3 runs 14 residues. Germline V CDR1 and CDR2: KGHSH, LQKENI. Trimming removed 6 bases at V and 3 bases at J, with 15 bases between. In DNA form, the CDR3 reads TGTGCCAGCTCTTCCCTGCGGGATGACTACGAGCAGTACTTC. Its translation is CASSSLRDDYEQYF. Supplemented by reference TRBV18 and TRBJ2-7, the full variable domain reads NAGVMQNPRHLVRRRGQEARLRCSPMKGHSHVYWYRQLPEEGLKFMVYLQKENIIDESGMPKERFSAEFPKEGPSILRIQQVVRGDSAAYFCASSSLRDDYEQYFGPGTRLTVT.

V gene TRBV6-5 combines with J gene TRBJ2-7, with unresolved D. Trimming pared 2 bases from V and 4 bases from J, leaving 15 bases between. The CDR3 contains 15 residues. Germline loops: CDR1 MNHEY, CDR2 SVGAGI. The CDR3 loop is CASSYRQVAWYEQYF. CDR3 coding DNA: TGTGCCAGCAGTTACAGGCAGGTCGCATGGTACGAGCAGTACTTC.

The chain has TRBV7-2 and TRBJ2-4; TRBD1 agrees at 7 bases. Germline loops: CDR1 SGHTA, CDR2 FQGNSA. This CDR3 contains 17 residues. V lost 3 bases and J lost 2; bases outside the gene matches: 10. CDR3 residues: CASSFNKGARTKNIQYF. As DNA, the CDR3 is TGTGCCAGCAGCTTTAACAAGGGGGCGCGAACCAAAAACATTCAGTACTTC.

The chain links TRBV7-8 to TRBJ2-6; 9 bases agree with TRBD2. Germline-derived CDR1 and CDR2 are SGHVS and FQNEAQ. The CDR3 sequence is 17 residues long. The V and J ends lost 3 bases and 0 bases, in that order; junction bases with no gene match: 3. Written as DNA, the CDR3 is TGTGCCAGCAGCTTGGGGACTAGCCGCTCTGGGGCCAACGTCCTGACTTTC. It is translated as CASSLGTSRSGANVLTF.

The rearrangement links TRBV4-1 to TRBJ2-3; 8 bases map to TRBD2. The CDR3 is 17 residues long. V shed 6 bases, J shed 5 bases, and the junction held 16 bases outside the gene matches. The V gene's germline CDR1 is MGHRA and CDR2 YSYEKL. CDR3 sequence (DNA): TGCGCCAGCAGACGATTTCCGGGACTAGGAATGGGAGATACGCAGTATTTT. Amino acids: CASRRFPGLGMGDTQYF.

CDR3 sequence reads: CASSSTSRPYNEQFF. In nucleotides, the CDR3 is TGTGCCAGCAGTTCGACTAGCCGCCCCTACAATGAGCAGTTCTTC. This chain uses TRBV28 with TRBJ2-1; 7 positions agree with TRBD2. The CDR3 runs to 15 residues. Germline-derived CDR1 and CDR2 are MDHEN and SYDVKM. The junction had 5 bases not matched to a gene; V was cut back by 4 bases and J by 2 bases.

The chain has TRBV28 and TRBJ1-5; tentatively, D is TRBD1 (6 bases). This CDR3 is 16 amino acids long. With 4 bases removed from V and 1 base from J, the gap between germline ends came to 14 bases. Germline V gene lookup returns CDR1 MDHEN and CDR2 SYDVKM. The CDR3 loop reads CASSSSVGGSNQPQHF. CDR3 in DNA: TGTGCCAGCAGTTCGTCAGTAGGGGGAAGCAATCAGCCCCAGCATTTT.

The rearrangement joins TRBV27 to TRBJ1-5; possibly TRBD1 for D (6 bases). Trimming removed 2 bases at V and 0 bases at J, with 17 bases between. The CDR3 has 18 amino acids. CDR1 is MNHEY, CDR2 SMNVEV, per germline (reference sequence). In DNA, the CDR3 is TGTGCCAGCAGTTTAAGACCTCCGGGACACCATAGCAATCAGCCCCAGCATTTT. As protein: CASSLRPPGHHSNQPQHF.

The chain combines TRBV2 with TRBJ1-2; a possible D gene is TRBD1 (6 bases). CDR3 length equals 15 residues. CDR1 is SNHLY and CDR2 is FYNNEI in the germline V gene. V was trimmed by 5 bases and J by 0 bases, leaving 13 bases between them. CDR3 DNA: TGTGCCAGCAGTAAGAGGACAGTCTCTAACTATGGCTACACCTTC. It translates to CASSKRTVSNYGYTF.

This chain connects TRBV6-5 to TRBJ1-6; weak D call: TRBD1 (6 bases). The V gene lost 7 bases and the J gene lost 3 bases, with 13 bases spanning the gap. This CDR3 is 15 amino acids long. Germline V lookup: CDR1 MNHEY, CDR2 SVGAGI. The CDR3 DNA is TGTGCCAGCAACACAGCGACAGGCTATAATTCACCCCTCCACTTT. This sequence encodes CASNTATGYNSPLHF.

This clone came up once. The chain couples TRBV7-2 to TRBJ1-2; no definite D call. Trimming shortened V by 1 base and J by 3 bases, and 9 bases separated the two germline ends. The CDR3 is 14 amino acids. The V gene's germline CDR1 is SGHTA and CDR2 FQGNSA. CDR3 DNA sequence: TGTGCCAGCAGCTTAGGAACAGCCTACTATGGCTACACCTTC. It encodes CASSLGTAYYGYTF.

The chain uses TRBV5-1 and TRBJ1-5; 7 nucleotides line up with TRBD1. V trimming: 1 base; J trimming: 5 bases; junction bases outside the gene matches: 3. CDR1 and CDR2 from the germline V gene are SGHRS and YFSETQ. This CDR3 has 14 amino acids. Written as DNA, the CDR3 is TGCGCCAGCAGCTTGAGAGGGGGCGATCAGCCCCAGCATTTT. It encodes CASSLRGGDQPQHF.

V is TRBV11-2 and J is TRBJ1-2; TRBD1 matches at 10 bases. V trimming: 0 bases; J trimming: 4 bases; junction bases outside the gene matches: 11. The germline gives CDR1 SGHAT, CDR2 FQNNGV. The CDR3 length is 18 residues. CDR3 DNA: TGTGCCAGCAGCTTAGAAGGCGGGACAGGGGACCTTCTCTATGGCTACACCTTC. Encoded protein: CASSLEGGTGDLLYGYTF.

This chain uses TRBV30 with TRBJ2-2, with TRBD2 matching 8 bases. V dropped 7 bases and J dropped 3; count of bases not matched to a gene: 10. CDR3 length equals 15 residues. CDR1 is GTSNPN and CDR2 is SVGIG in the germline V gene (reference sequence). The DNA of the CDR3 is TGTGCCTCCAATCCGGGAGGGCCAGACACCGGGGAGCTGTTTTTT. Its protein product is CASNPGGPDTGELFF.

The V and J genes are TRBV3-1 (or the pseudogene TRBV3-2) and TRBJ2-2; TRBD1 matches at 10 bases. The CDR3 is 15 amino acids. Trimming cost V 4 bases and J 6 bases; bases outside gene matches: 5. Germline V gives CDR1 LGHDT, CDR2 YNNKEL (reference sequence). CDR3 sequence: CASSPGTGESGELFF. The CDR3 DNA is TGTGCCAGCAGCCCGGGGACAGGGGAATCCGGGGAGCTGTTTTTT.

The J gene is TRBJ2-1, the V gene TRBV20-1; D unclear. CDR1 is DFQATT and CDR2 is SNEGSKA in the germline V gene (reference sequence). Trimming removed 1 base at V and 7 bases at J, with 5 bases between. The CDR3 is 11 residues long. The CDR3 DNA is TGCAGTGCTAGAGTAATTAATGAGCAGTTCTTC. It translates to CSARVINEQFF.

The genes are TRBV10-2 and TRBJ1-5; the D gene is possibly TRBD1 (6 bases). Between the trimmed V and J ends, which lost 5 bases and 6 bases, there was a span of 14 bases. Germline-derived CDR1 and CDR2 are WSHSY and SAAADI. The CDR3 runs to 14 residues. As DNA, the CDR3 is TGCGCCAGCAGTCAGAGGGGGGGAGGTCAGCCCCAGCATTTT. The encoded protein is CASSQRGGGQPQHF.

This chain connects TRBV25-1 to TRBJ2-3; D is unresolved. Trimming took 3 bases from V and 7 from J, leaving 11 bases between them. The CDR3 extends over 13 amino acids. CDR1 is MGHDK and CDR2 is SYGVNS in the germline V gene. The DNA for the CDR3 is TGTGCCAGCAGTGACCTGAACAGTAATACGCAGTATTTT. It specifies CASSDLNSNTQYF.

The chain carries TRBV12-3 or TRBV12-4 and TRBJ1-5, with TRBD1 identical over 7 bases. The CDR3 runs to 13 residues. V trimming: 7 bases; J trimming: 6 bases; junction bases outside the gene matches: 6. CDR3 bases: TGTGCCAGCACCCAGGGGGTTTTTCAGCCCCAGCATTTT. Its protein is CASTQGVFQPQHF.

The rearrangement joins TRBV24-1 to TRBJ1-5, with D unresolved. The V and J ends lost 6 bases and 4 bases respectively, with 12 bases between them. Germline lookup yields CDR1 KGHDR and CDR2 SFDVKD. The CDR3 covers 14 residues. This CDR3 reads CATSTARFNQPQHF. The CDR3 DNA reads TGTGCCACCAGTACGGCCAGGTTTAATCAGCCCCAGCATTTT.

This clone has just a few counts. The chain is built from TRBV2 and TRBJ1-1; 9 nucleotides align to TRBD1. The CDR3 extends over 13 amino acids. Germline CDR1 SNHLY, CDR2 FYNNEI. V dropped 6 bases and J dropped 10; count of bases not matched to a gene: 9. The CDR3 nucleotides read TGTGCCAGCAGCCGGGGGGGACAGGGTAGAGCTTTCTTT. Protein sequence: CASSRGGQGRAFF.

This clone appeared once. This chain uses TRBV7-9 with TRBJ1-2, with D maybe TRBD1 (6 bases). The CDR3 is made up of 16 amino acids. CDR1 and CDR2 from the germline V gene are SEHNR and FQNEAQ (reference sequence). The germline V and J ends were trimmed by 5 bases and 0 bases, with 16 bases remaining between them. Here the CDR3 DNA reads TGTGCCAGCAGCACCGGCGGGGGGCCTCCTAACTATGGCTACACCTTC. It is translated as CASSTGGGPPNYGYTF.

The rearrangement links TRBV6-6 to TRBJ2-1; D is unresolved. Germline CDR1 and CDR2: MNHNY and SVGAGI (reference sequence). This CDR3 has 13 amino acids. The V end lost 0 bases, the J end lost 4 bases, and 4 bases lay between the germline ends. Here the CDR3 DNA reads TGTGCCAGCAGTTACTCCCAGTACAATGAGCAGTTCTTC. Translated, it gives CASSYSQYNEQFF.

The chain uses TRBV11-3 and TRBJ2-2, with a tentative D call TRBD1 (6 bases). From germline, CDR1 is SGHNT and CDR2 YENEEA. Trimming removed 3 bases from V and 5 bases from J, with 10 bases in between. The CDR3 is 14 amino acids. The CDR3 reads CASSFNRATGELFF. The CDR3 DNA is TGTGCCAGCAGCTTCAACAGGGCTACCGGGGAGCTGTTTTTT.